This T cell receptor (beta chain) was identified during a study of T cell repertoires in cytomegalovirus infection. Worth noting for this clonotype: Antigen unknown.

TCRdb itself ran the reads through MiXCR, one entry per CDR3 protein. Seen here are roughly 220,000 distinct CDR3 sequences, less than 50% observed once, and the top ten hold approximately 60%. The starting material was CD8+ T cells from cultured PBMCs, obtained from culture after CMV antigen stimulation. This sequence originates from a human donor in good health (CMV status not recorded). Some clones in this sample may be carry-over from other donors' samples.

CDR3 region: CASSYPKGEQPAGEQYF. The CDR3 nucleotides read TGTGCCAGCAGTTACCCCAAAGGGGAGCAACCAGCGGGGGAGCAGTACTTC. The chain combines TRBV6-6 with TRBJ2-7, with 7 positions matching TRBD2. The germline CDR1 and CDR2 sequences are MNHNY and SVGAGI (reference sequence). V lost 2 bases, J lost 7 bases, and 17 bases stayed unmatched. This CDR3 has 17 residues.